This T cell receptor beta chain was found in a study of T cells in localized non-small cell lung cancer. Study outcomes and limitations: Longer overall survival was linked to higher blood T cell density. The greatest T cell clonality was found in uninvolved adjacent lung (higher than in tumor).

The germline V gene has CDR1 MNHEY and CDR2 SVGAGI. The V and J ends lost 6 bases and 1 base respectively, with 12 bases between them. This CDR3 comprises 14 residues. As for this clone: Antigen: not known.

The repertoire was sequenced with immunoSEQ multiplex PCR; TCRdb's copy has only in-frame clones and lacks some. The data contain under 100,000 clones, around nine tenths of them singletons. The receptor comes from a woman between 40 and 69 years old with stage I squamous cell lung carcinoma. Sequenced here: peripheral blood, sampled before any cancer treatment. The gene calls are TRBV6-5 and TRBJ1-1; D is possibly TRBD1 (5 bases). The CDR3 DNA sequence: TGTGCCAGCAGACCGGGGGGGTCGAACACTGAAGCTTTCTTT. This sequence encodes CASRPGGSNTEAFF.